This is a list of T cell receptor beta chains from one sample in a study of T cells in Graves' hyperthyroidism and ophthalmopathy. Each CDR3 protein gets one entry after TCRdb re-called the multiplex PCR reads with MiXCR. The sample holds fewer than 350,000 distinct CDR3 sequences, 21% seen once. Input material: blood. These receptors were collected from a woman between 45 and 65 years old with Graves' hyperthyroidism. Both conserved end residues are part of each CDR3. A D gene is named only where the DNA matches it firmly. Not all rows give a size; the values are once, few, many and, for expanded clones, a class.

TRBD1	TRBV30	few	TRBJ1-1	TGTGCCTGGAGAGGGGATGACAGGGTAGGCACTGAAGCTTTCTTT	CAWRGDDRVGTEAFF
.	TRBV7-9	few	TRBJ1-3	TGTGCCAGCAGCCCGAACCAGGGGAGCTCTGGAAACACCATATATTTT	CASSPNQGSSGNTIYF
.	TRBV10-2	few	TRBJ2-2	TGCGCCAGCAGTGAGCCCAGCGGAGCCTCGAACACCGGGGAGCTGTTTTTT	CASSEPSGASNTGELFF
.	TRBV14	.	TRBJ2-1	TGTGCCAGCAGCCAAGAAGTTCCGGGGGCTGAGCAGTTCTTC	CASSQEVPGAEQFF
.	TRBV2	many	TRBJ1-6	TGTGCCAGCAGTGGGAGTTCACCCCTCCACTTT	CASSGSSPLHF
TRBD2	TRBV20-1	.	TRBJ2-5	TGCAGTGCTAGAGAGCGGGGGGGAGGAGAGACCCAGTACTTC	CSARERGGGETQYF
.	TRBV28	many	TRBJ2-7	TGTGCCAGCAGTCCGGGCGGGCACCAAGTAAGATCCTACGAGCAGTACTTC	CASSPGGHQVRSYEQYF
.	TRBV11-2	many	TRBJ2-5	TGTGCCAGCAGCTTAAACGCAGGGCATCAAGAGACCCAGTACTTC	CASSLNAGHQETQYF
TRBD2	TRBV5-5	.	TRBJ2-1	TGTGCCAGCAGCTTGGGGCTAGCGGGGGGGGAGAATGAGCAGTTCTTC	CASSLGLAGGENEQFF
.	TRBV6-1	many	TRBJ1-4	TGTGCCACCGCGGGGGGTGTTGATGAAAAACTGTTTTTT	CATAGGVDEKLFF
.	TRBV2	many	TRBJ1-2	TGTGCCAGCACCTTAGACAGTCGCGGCTACACCTTC	CASTLDSRGYTF
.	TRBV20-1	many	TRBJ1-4	TGCAGTGCTAGAGATTCCGGGGGAAGGGGTGAAAAACTGTTTTTT	CSARDSGGRGEKLFF
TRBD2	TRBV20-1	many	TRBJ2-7	TGCAGTGCTAGAGATTTCAGCGGGACCAGCTACGAGCAGTACTTC	CSARDFSGTSYEQYF
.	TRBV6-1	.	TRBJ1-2	TGTGCCAGCAGTGACCAGGGGTCAGGTGGCTACACCTTC	CASSDQGSGGYTF
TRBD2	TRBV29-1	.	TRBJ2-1	TGCAGCGTTCAAACTACTAGCGGCCTCCGCTCCTACAATGAGCAGTTCTTC	CSVQTTSGLRSYNEQFF
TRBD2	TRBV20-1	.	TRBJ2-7	TGCAGTGCCCAACTAGCGGGGGGTTCCTACGAGCAGTACTTC	CSAQLAGGSYEQYF
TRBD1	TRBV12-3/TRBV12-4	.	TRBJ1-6	TGTGCCAGCACCAAGGACAGGGGCGCTAATTCACCCCTCCACTTT	CASTKDRGANSPLHF
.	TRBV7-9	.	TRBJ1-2	TGTGCCAGCAGCTTTGAAGGGTATCACTATGGCTACACCTTC	CASSFEGYHYGYTF
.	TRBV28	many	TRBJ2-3	TGTGCCAGCAGTTTATTGGCAGATACGCAGTATTTT	CASSLLADTQYF
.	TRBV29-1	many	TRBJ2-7	TGCAGCGTTGATTCCGGGTACGAGCAGTACTTC	CSVDSGYEQYF
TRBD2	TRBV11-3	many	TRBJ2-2	TGTGCCAGCAGCTGGACTAGCGGAACCGGGGAGCTGTTTTTT	CASSWTSGTGELFF
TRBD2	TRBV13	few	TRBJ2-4	TGTGCCAGCAGCCCGAGCCGCGGGGGACTAGCCAAAAACATTCAGTACTTC	CASSPSRGGLAKNIQYF